This T cell receptor beta chain was identified during a study of T cells after yellow fever vaccination. The wider study: Fractions low in cell number were prepared with SMART-Seq v4 Ultra Low Input.

Whole-study results and caveats: Clonotype sharing between CD4 and CD8 compartments was small.

Germline lookup yields CDR1 LGHDT and CDR2 YNNKEL (reference sequence). The V end was cut by 3 bases, the J end by 4 bases, with 10 bases between. CDR3 size: 15 residues. On this clonotype: Its antigen is unidentified.

The authors made TCR cDNA by 5'RACE template switching, adding a universal primer site and UMIs. TCRdb reprocessed the 5' RACE reads via MiXCR and lists one record per CDR3 protein. The sample carries some 300,000 distinct CDR3 sequences, around 9.3% recorded once. This chain uses TRBV3-1 with TRBJ2-6; no definite D call. The receptor was isolated from a man aged 18 to 30 who received the YFV17D yellow fever vaccine. The specimen was CD4+ T cells sorted from PBMCs, collected 5 days after the yellow fever booster vaccination. The CDR3 region has the DNA TGTGCCAGCAGCCATTTTCTGGGCGGGGCCAACGTCCTGACTTTC. Translation: CASSHFLGGANVLTF. The full variable domain, with the rest looked up from reference TRBV3-1 and TRBJ2-6, is DTAVSQTPKYLVTQMGNDKSIKCEQNLGHDTMYWYKQDSKKFLKIMFSYNNKELIINETVPNRFSPKSPDKAHLNLHINSLELGDSAVYFCASSHFLGGANVLTFGAGSRLTVL.